The rows below give T cell receptor beta chains drawn from one sample of a study of cytomegalovirus exposure and HLA in healthy donors. Produced via immunoSEQ multiplex PCR; TCRdb's table is partial and in-frame only. Of tens of thousands of clones detected, about 87% appear once; the ten largest clones hold about 2.5%. The material sequenced was PBMCs. The receptors were gathered from a man aged 18 to 29 in good health and CMV-seronegative. Each CDR3 is given with its conserved first and last residue. Each record gives: V gene, CDR3 protein.

TRBV5-4,CASSLVPSTDTQYF
TRBV7-2,CASSFRTSGSVIGLYEQYF
TRBV28,CASSSSTGGYTF
TRBV7-2,CASSFRLAGGKRTDTQYF
TRBV5-4,CASSLVGGAYEQYF
TRBV29-1,CSVLHGQGTNTGELFF
TRBV11-1,CASSFKGAGELFF
TRBV9,CASSVDWTLNTGELFF
TRBV30,CAWSTGATNEKLFF
TRBV27,CASSLNSFGSGIINEQFF